A selection of T cell receptor beta chains follows, all from one sample in a study of blood T cell repertoires in COVID-19. The method was immunoSEQ multiplex PCR; TCRdb's version includes in-frame clones alone and lacks a portion of them. The sample holds some 70,000 clones, approximately 82% seen once. The sequencing sample was made of peripheral blood. Receptor source: a man aged 60 to 75 with acute or convalescent COVID-19. Both conserved end residues are part of each CDR3. The D gene is left open where the match is weak. The size of a clone is reported for some rows only, either as once, few or many, or as a class for expanded clones.

cdr3_length	d_call	v_call	clone_size	j_call	cdr3_aa	cdr3_nt
13	-	TRBV6-5	-	TRBJ2-3	CASSYPGLGTQYF	TGTGCCAGCAGTTACCCGGGACTGGGTACGCAGTATTTT
15	-	TRBV10-2	-	TRBJ2-5	CATRRSGGLKETQYF	TGCGCCACCAGGAGGAGCGGAGGACTGAAAGAGACCCAGTACTTC
11	-	TRBV15	-	TRBJ1-1	CATSTGYEAFF	TGTGCCACCAGCACAGGTTATGAAGCTTTCTTT
12	TRBD1	TRBV2	-	TRBJ1-2	CASRRQGVGYTF	TGTGCCAGCAGACGACAGGGGGTTGGCTACACCTTC
15	TRBD1	TRBV18	-	TRBJ2-5	CASSPQTGEKVTQYF	TGTGCCAGCTCACCACAGACAGGGGAGAAAGTGACCCAGTACTTC
16	-	TRBV9	-	TRBJ2-1	CASSVGPMGPDNEQFF	TGTGCCAGCAGCGTAGGGCCGATGGGGCCGGACAATGAGCAGTTCTTC
17	TRBD2	TRBV9	-	TRBJ2-3	CASSVGLAGFLPDTQYF	TGTGCCAGCAGCGTAGGACTAGCGGGGTTCCTTCCAGATACGCAGTATTTT
13	TRBD1	TRBV3-1/TRBV3-2	-	TRBJ1-1	CASSQWGDRGSFF	TGTGCCAGCAGCCAATGGGGGGACAGGGGGTCTTTCTTT
16	-	TRBV7-2	-	TRBJ1-2	CASSSTFMRSNYGYTF	TGTGCCAGCAGCTCAACCTTTATGAGGAGTAACTATGGCTACACCTTC
16	TRBD1	TRBV19	few	TRBJ1-3	CASSSGTGFSGNTIYF	TGTGCCAGCAGTTCCGGGACAGGTTTCTCTGGAAACACCATATATTTT
16	TRBD1	TRBV30	-	TRBJ1-1	CAWSVGTGEGNTEAFF	TGTGCCTGGAGTGTAGGGACAGGGGAGGGGAACACTGAAGCTTTCTTT
13	TRBD1	TRBV19	-	TRBJ2-1	CATRQGVYNEQFF	TGTGCCACTCGACAGGGTGTGTACAATGAGCAGTTCTTC
15	-	TRBV7-4	-	TRBJ1-2	CASSFQGLWVYGYTF	TGTGCCAGCAGCTTTCAGGGGCTGTGGGTCTATGGCTACACCTTC
16	TRBD2	TRBV7-6	-	TRBJ2-7	CASSLGTSGGAYEQYF	TGTGCCAGCAGCTTAGGGACTAGCGGGGGGGCGTACGAGCAGTACTTC
15	TRBD2	TRBV5-1	-	TRBJ2-3	CASRHRGGGTDTQYF	TGCGCCAGCAGACATCGGGGGGGTGGCACAGATACGCAGTATTTT
13	-	TRBV12-3/TRBV12-4	-	TRBJ1-5	CASSFGAPQPQHF	TGTGCCAGCAGTTTTGGGGCACCACAGCCCCAGCATTTT
15	-	TRBV15	once	TRBJ1-2	CATSRGGAGAGGYTF	TGTGCCACCAGCAGAGGAGGAGCAGGGGCAGGAGGCTACACCTTC
11	-	TRBV29-1	-	TRBJ2-1	CSVDPGTGGFF	TGCAGCGTGGACCCCGGGACTGGGGGGTTCTTC
17	-	TRBV4-1	-	TRBJ1-2	CASSQDVLRGREDGYTF	TGCGCCAGCAGCCAAGATGTGTTACGGGGGAGGGAAGATGGCTACACCTTC
15	TRBD2	TRBV7-2	once	TRBJ2-3	CASSFTSGGGDTQYF	TGTGCCAGCAGCTTTACTAGCGGGGGTGGAGATACGCAGTATTTT
18	TRBD2	TRBV24-1	-	TRBJ2-1	CATSDLRASGGSYNEQFF	TGTGCCACCAGTGATTTGAGGGCTAGCGGGGGGTCCTACAATGAGCAGTTCTTC
14	TRBD1	TRBV30	-	TRBJ1-2	CAWNEQGANYGYTF	TGTGCCTGGAACGAACAGGGGGCGAACTATGGCTACACCTTC
15	TRBD1	TRBV3-1/TRBV3-2	-	TRBJ1-6	CASSQAPGGNSPLHF	TGTGCCAGCAGCCAAGCGCCAGGGGGGAATTCACCCCTCCACTTT
16	TRBD1	TRBV14	-	TRBJ1-2	CASSLKTPTGALGYTF	TGTGCCAGCAGCCTGAAGACTCCCACAGGGGCTCTTGGCTACACCTTC
13	-	TRBV29-1	-	TRBJ2-2	CSVDQGGTGELFF	TGCAGCGTTGATCAGGGGGGAACCGGGGAGCTGTTTTTT
12	-	TRBV12-3/TRBV12-4	-	TRBJ1-2	CASSLRAYGYTF	TGTGCCAGCAGTTTGAGGGCCTATGGCTACACCTTC
14	-	TRBV7-9	-	TRBJ1-5	CASSITGLSQPQHF	TGTGCCAGCAGCATAACAGGGTTGAGTCAGCCCCAGCATTTT
14	-	TRBV5-4	-	TRBJ2-5	CASSRESAGETQYF	TGTGCCAGCAGCCGGGAGTCGGCGGGGGAGACCCAGTACTTC
15	TRBD2	TRBV30	-	TRBJ2-2	CAWRQGAGDTGELFF	TGTGCCTGGAGACAGGGAGCGGGGGACACCGGGGAGCTGTTTTTT
15	TRBD1	TRBV6-5	-	TRBJ2-3	CASSSSGQGTDTQYF	TGTGCCAGCAGTTCCTCGGGACAGGGGACAGATACGCAGTATTTT
15	TRBD1	TRBV27	-	TRBJ2-1	CASSLRDRGGNEQFF	TGTGCCAGCAGTTTAAGGGACAGGGGCGGCAATGAGCAGTTCTTC
14	-	TRBV21-1	-	TRBJ1-6	CAIPGSSYNSPLHF	TGTGCCATCCCAGGCAGCTCCTATAATTCACCCCTCCACTTT
13	-	TRBV30	-	TRBJ2-1	CAWSVIAPNEQFF	TGTGCCTGGAGTGTAATAGCTCCCAATGAGCAGTTCTTC
15	-	TRBV7-6	-	TRBJ1-4	CASSKAQGKNEKLFF	TGTGCCAGCAGCAAAGCACAGGGAAAAAATGAAAAACTGTTTTTT
15	-	TRBV7-2	few	TRBJ1-1	CASSLKAGLNTEAFF	TGTGCCAGCAGCTTAAAAGCAGGGTTGAACACTGAAGCTTTCTTT
16	-	TRBV14	once	TRBJ1-2	CASSQVGERLGYGYTF	TGTGCCAGCAGCCAAGTCGGGGAACGGTTGGGCTATGGCTACACCTTC
15	TRBD1	TRBV7-9	-	TRBJ1-6	CASSGRDRKNSPLHF	TGTGCCAGCAGCGGGCGGGACAGAAAAAATTCACCCCTCCACTTT
16	-	TRBV6-2/TRBV6-3	-	TRBJ1-3	CASSSSLNVRVDTIYF	TGTGCCAGCAGCTCCTCCCTCAACGTGCGCGTGGACACCATATATTTT
15	-	TRBV19	few	TRBJ1-5	CASSIGTYGAQPQHF	TGTGCCAGTAGTATAGGGACATATGGGGCACAGCCCCAGCATTTT